This TCR beta chain was identified during a study of blood T cell repertoires in COVID-19. As for the study in general: COVID-19 samples, acute and convalescent, were from the United States, Italy and Spain. T cells, B-cell-depleted T cells, or PBMCs provided the cDNA or gDNA that served as material.

Trimming cost V 6 bases and J 0 bases, with 15 bases left between them. This CDR3 has 15 residues. CDR1 MNHEY and CDR2 SVGEGT come from the germline V gene. Repertoires were generated with immunoSEQ multiplex PCR, while TCRdb's copy carries only in-frame clones and drops some. Found here are about 99,000 clones, approximately 89% of them singletons; the top ten hold approximately 17%. Material for sequencing was peripheral blood. This clonotype was sampled from a woman at least 80 years old in a cohort sampled during active COVID-19. This sequence joins TRBV6-2 or TRBV6-3 and TRBJ2-7; D is unresolved. The CDR3 reads CASSSASPSSYEQYF. CDR3 coding DNA: TGTGCCAGCAGCTCAGCGTCCCCGAGCTCCTACGAGCAGTACTTC.